This is a list of T cell receptor beta chains from one sample in a study of cytomegalovirus exposure and HLA in healthy donors. Sequenced by immunoSEQ multiplex PCR; TCRdb stores in-frame clones only, minus some. The repertoire includes 100,000 to 150,000 clones, about 63% of them detected once, and roughly 1.5% sits in the top ten. Input material: PBMCs. Receptor source: a man aged 25 to 45 in good health and CMV-seropositive. Each CDR3 is given with its conserved first and last residue. D genes are given only for firm matches. The size entry is marked missing in some rows and otherwise reads once, few, many or a size class.

J	size	V	D	CDR3	DNA
TRBJ2-5	.	TRBV5-1	TRBD2	CASSRDREGETQYF	TGCGCCAGCAGCAGGGACCGGGAGGGCGAGACCCAGTACTTC
TRBJ2-1	once	TRBV5-1	TRBD2	CASSFIPGLAGVGNEQFF	TGCGCCAGCAGCTTCATACCGGGACTAGCGGGAGTGGGCAATGAGCAGTTCTTC
TRBJ1-5	once	TRBV6-5	TRBD1	CASSPTTGAFQPQHF	TGCGCCAGCAGTCCCACGACAGGGGCTTTTCAGCCCCAGCATTTT
TRBJ2-5	.	TRBV4-2	TRBD2	CASSHGLAGEETQYF	TGTGCCAGCAGCCATGGACTAGCGGGAGAAGAGACCCAGTACTTC
TRBJ2-2	.	TRBV23-1	TRBD2	CASSQLQTSGISGELFF	TGCGCCAGCAGTCAATTGCAGACTAGCGGGATTTCGGGGGAGCTGTTTTTT
TRBJ2-7	.	TRBV21-1	.	CASSKVVGRRSYEQYF	TGTGCCAGCAGCAAAGTCGTGGGTAGGAGGTCCTACGAGCAGTACTTC
TRBJ1-2	.	TRBV7-2	.	CASSLSGPYGYTF	TGTGCCAGCAGCTTATCTGGGCCCTATGGCTACACCTTC
TRBJ2-4	.	TRBV11-1	TRBD1	CASSRGGQGLNIQYF	TGTGCCAGCAGCCGAGGGGGACAGGGCCTAAACATTCAGTACTTC
TRBJ1-1	.	TRBV7-8	TRBD1	CASSQSGTGAEAFF	TGTGCCAGCAGCCAAAGCGGGACAGGGGCTGAAGCTTTCTTT
TRBJ2-1	once	TRBV9	TRBD2	CASSEGTSGIGADNEQFF	TGTGCCAGCAGCGAAGGGACTAGCGGGATAGGGGCGGACAATGAGCAGTTCTTC
TRBJ2-7	.	TRBV5-1	.	CASSLALHSNYEQYF	TGCGCCAGCAGCTTGGCCTTGCACAGCAACTACGAGCAGTACTTC
TRBJ2-1	.	TRBV5-1	TRBD2	CASSLTSGYNEQFF	TGCGCCAGCAGCTTGACTAGCGGATACAATGAGCAGTTCTTC
TRBJ2-7	few	TRBV6-5	TRBD1	CASSWTGFDEQYF	TGTGCCAGCAGTTGGACAGGGTTTGACGAGCAGTACTTC
TRBJ1-1	.	TRBV5-1	.	CASSLGGDGTEAFF	TGCGCCAGCAGCTTGGGGGGGGACGGCACTGAAGCTTTCTTT
TRBJ1-1	.	TRBV29-1	.	CSVKPRGITEAFF	TGCAGCGTTAAGCCCAGGGGAATCACTGAAGCTTTCTTT
TRBJ2-7	.	TRBV28	.	CASSLAGQSYEQYF	TGTGCCAGCAGTTTAGCTGGACAGTCCTACGAGCAGTACTTC
TRBJ1-1	.	TRBV7-8	.	CASSLDRNTEAFF	TGTGCCAGCAGCTTAGACAGAAACACTGAAGCTTTCTTT
TRBJ2-5	.	TRBV11-3	.	CASSQSGVGYQETQYF	TGTGCCAGCAGCCAGTCGGGGGTTGGGTACCAAGAGACCCAGTACTTC
TRBJ2-3	.	TRBV27	TRBD2	CASRGTSGSTDTQYF	TGTGCCAGCAGAGGGACTAGCGGGAGCACAGATACGCAGTATTTT
TRBJ2-7	.	TRBV4-1	TRBD1	CASSQSLFRGGRSADEQYF	TGCGCCAGCAGCCAAAGTCTTTTTAGAGGGGGCAGGTCGGCGGACGAGCAGTACTTC
TRBJ1-1	.	TRBV14	.	CASSQDSNTEAFF	TGTGCCAGCAGCCAAGACTCGAACACTGAAGCTTTCTTT
TRBJ2-1	few	TRBV28	.	CAILLKTYNEQFF	TGTGCCATCCTACTTAAGACTTACAATGAGCAGTTCTTC
TRBJ1-2	.	TRBV5-1	.	CASSLAFGGDYGYTF	TGCGCCAGCAGCTTGGCCTTTGGGGGCGACTATGGCTACACCTTC
TRBJ2-6	.	TRBV7-2	.	CASSSGVGANVLTF	TGTGCCAGCAGCTCCGGTGTCGGGGCCAACGTCCTGACTTTC
TRBJ2-5	.	TRBV9	.	CASSVGSGRETQYF	TGTGCCAGCAGCGTAGGGTCAGGGCGGGAGACCCAGTACTTC
TRBJ2-7	once	TRBV5-5	.	CASSLLGAKYEQYF	TGTGCCAGCAGCTTGCTGGGGGCCAAGTACGAGCAGTACTTC
TRBJ1-2	few	TRBV28	TRBD1	CASSFRYPRDRANYGYTF	TGTGCCAGCAGTTTTCGATATCCCCGGGACAGGGCCAACTATGGCTACACCTTC
TRBJ1-1	few	TRBV4-2	.	CASSPVELGDTEAFF	TGTGCCAGCAGCCCAGTAGAACTGGGAGACACTGAAGCTTTCTTT
TRBJ2-3	.	TRBV5-1	.	CASSEGVAVAKYF	TGCGCCAGCAGCGAGGGGGTGGCCGTCGCGAAATATTTT
TRBJ2-5	.	TRBV4-1	.	CASSQNRERETQYF	TGCGCCAGCAGCCAAAACAGGGAGAGAGAGACCCAGTACTTC
TRBJ2-5	.	TRBV18	.	CASSRNTGLQETQYF	TGTGCCAGCTCACGGAATACAGGGCTCCAAGAGACCCAGTACTTC
TRBJ1-2	.	TRBV4-2	.	CASSHRDGYTF	TGTGCCAGCAGTCACAGGGATGGCTACACCTTC
TRBJ1-1	.	TRBV5-1	.	CASSLGTGTEAFF	TGCGCCAGCAGCTTGGGGACTGGGACTGAAGCTTTCTTT
TRBJ2-2	.	TRBV14	.	CASSQRGSYTGELFF	TGTGCCAGCAGCCAACGGGGGTCTTACACCGGGGAGCTGTTTTTT
TRBJ2-2	.	TRBV6-5	.	CASLPLLYTGELFF	TGTGCCAGCCTCCCCCTACTCTACACCGGGGAGCTGTTTTTT
TRBJ2-1	.	TRBV18	.	CASSPPFGNSYNEQFF	TGTGCCAGCTCACCACCGTTCGGGAACTCCTACAATGAGCAGTTCTTC
TRBJ2-1	few	TRBV7-6	TRBD2	CASSLVVAGEGPLSYNEQFF	TGTGCCAGCAGCTTAGTTGTAGCGGGAGAGGGTCCCCTCTCCTACAATGAGCAGTTCTTC
TRBJ1-5	.	TRBV7-9	.	CASSSGQKNQPQHF	TGTGCCAGCAGCTCTGGACAGAAGAATCAGCCCCAGCATTTT
TRBJ2-2	.	TRBV4-1	.	CASSRRIGDVGTGELFF	TGCGCCAGCAGCCGCCGGATTGGAGATGTGGGGACAGGGGAGCTGTTTTTT
TRBJ1-4	.	TRBV5-6	TRBD1	CASSPFTGGMGKLFF	TGTGCCAGCAGCCCATTTACAGGGGGCATGGGCAAACTGTTTTTT
TRBJ2-1	few	TRBV5-4	.	CASSRSGAGLPWDEQFF	TGTGCCAGCAGCAGGAGTGGGGCGGGACTCCCCTGGGATGAGCAGTTCTTC
TRBJ2-1	few	TRBV6-1	TRBD2	CASSRLAGSNNEQFF	TGTGCCAGCAGCAGACTAGCGGGAAGTAACAATGAGCAGTTCTTC
TRBJ1-2	.	TRBV6-5	.	CASSYGGGFGGHTF	TGTGCCAGCAGTTACGGGGGCGGGTTTGGAGGCCACACCTTC
TRBJ1-5	.	TRBV19	.	CAGGLGFQPQHF	TGTGCCGGGGGGTTGGGTTTTCAGCCCCAGCATTTT
TRBJ1-5	.	TRBV2	TRBD1	CRGQRNQPQHF	TGTAGGGGGCAGAGGAACCAGCCCCAGCATTTT
TRBJ1-1	.	TRBV5-1	TRBD1	CASSLTGGSTEAFF	TGCGCCAGCAGCTTGACAGGGGGCTCCACTGAAGCTTTCTTT
TRBJ1-1	.	TRBV25-1	.	CASQTGLTEAFF	TGTGCCAGCCAGACAGGCCTCACTGAAGCTTTCTTT
TRBJ2-1	once	TRBV9	TRBD2	CASSPRVAGGHNEQFF	TGTGCCAGCAGCCCGAGAGTAGCGGGAGGGCACAATGAGCAGTTCTTC
TRBJ1-2	.	TRBV9	TRBD1	CASSPRDSNYGYTF	TGTGCCAGCAGCCCGCGGGACAGCAATTATGGCTACACCTTC
TRBJ1-3	.	TRBV5-4	.	CASSLAGAGNTIYF	TGTGCCAGCAGCTTGGCGGGAGCTGGAAACACCATATATTTT